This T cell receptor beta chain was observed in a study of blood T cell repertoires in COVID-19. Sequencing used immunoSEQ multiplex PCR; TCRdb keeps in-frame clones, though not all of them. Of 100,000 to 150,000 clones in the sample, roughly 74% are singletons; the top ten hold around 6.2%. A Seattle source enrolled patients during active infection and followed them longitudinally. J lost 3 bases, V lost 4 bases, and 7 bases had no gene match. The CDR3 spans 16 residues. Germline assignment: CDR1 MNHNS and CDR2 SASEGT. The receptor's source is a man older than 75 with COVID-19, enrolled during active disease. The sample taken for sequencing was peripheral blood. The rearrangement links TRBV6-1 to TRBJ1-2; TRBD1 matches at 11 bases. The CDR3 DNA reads TGTGCCAGCAGTGCCAGGGGGACAGGGGGTTACTATGGCTACACCTTC. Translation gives CASSARGTGGYYGYTF.